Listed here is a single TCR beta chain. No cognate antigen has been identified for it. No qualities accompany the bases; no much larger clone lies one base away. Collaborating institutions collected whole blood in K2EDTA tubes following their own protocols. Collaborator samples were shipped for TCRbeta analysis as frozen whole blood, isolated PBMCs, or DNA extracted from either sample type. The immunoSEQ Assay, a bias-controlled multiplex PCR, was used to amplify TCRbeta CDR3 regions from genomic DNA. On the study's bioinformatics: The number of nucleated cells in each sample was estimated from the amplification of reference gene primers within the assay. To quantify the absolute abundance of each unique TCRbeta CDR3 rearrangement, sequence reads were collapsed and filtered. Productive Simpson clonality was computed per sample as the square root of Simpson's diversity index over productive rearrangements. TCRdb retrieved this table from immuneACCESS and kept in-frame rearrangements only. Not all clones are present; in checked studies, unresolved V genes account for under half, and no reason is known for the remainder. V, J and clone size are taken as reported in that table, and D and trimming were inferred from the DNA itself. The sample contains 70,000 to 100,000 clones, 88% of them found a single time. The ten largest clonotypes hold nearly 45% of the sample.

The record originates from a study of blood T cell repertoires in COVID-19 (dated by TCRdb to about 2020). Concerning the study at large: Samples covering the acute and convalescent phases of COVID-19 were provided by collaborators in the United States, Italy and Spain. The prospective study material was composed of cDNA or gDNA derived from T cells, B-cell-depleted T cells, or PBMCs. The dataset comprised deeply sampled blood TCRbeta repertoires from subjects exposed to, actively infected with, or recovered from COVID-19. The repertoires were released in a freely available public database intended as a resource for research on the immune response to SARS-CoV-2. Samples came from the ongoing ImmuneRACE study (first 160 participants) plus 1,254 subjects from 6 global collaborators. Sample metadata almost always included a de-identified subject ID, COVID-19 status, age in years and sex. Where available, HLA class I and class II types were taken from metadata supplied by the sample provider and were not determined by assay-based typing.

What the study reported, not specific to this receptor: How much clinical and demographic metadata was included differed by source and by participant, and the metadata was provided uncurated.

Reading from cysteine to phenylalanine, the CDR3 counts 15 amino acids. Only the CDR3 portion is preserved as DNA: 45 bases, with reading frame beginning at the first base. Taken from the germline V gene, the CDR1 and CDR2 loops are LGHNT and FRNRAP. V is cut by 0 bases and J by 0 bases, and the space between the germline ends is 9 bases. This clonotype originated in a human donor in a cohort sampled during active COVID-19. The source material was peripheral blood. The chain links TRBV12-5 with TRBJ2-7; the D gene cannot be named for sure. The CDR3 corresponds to CASGLVVRSSYEQYF. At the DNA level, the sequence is TGTGCTAGTGGTTTGGTAGTAAGGAGCTCCTACGAGCAGTACTTC.